The rows below give T cell receptor beta chains drawn from one sample of a study of shared clonotypes between healthy human individuals. Assay: immunoSEQ multiplex PCR; the TCRdb copy retains only in-frame clones and omits some. The sample gives millions of clones, under 95% of which show up once; more than 1.5% is in the top ten. Specimen: naive CD8+ T cells from PBMCs. The receptors here all came from a man between 18 and 35 years old in good health. Some clones in this sample may be carry-over from other donors' samples. Each CDR3 is given with its conserved first and last residue. The D gene is left open where the match is weak. Clone size, where shown, is once, few, many, or a class for clones that have expanded.

clone_size j_call cdr3_length d_call v_call cdr3_aa cdr3_nt
- TRBJ2-1 12 - TRBV2 CASSERGTEQFF TGTGCCAGCAGTGAACGCGGGACTGAGCAGTTCTTC
- TRBJ2-1 19 TRBD2 TRBV11-2 CASSLDLPWGSGIFNEQFF TGTGCCAGCAGCTTAGATCTGCCCTGGGGTAGCGGGATATTCAATGAGCAGTTCTTC
- TRBJ2-7 15 - TRBV2 CASSETAGPVYEQYF TGTGCCAGCAGTGAAACTGCGGGCCCCGTTTACGAGCAGTACTTC
- TRBJ1-2 15 - TRBV7-9 CASSHRTSTNYGYTF TGTGCCAGCAGCCATAGGACTTCTACTAACTATGGCTACACCTTC
- TRBJ1-2 15 - TRBV28 CASSLRVSVPFSYTF TGTGCCAGCAGTTTAAGGGTATCGGTCCCGTTTAGCTACACCTTC
- TRBJ2-2 15 - TRBV6-1 CASSEEFANTGELFF TGTGCCAGCAGTGAGGAGTTTGCGAACACCGGGGAGCTGTTTTTT
- TRBJ1-4 15 - TRBV5-4 CASSDKGGVNEKLFF TGTGCCAGCAGCGACAAGGGGGGAGTTAATGAAAAACTGTTTTTT
- TRBJ1-5 18 - TRBV11-3 CASSLRARDTYSNQPQHF TGTGCCAGCAGCTTACGCGCAAGGGACACCTATAGCAATCAGCCCCAGCATTTT
- TRBJ2-5 14 - TRBV4-1 CASSQGNPKETQYF TGCGCCAGCAGCCAAGGGAATCCTAAGGAGACCCAGTACTTC
- TRBJ2-6 14 - TRBV29-1 CSVEWSSGANVLTF TGCAGCGTTGAATGGAGCTCTGGGGCCAACGTCCTGACTTTC
- TRBJ2-7 17 - TRBV15 CATSRGLEGPKHYEQYF TGTGCCACCAGCAGAGGCCTCGAAGGGCCGAAACACTACGAGCAGTACTTC
- TRBJ2-5 15 TRBD2 TRBV10-1 CASSESAGGLETQYF TGCGCCAGCAGTGAGTCAGCGGGAGGGCTTGAGACCCAGTACTTC
few TRBJ2-2 13 - TRBV6-5 CASSYWGSGELFF TGTGCCAGCAGTTACTGGGGCAGCGGGGAGCTGTTTTTT
- TRBJ2-6 15 - TRBV10-3 CAISEGGYGANVLTF TGTGCCATCAGTGAGGGGGGTTATGGGGCCAACGTCCTGACTTTC
- TRBJ1-2 16 - TRBV5-1 CASSLGPTGPLWGYTF TGCGCCAGCAGCTTGGGACCCACGGGACCACTATGGGGCTACACCTTC
- TRBJ2-7 15 - TRBV5-8 CASSLDHPAAYEQYF TGTGCCAGCAGCTTGGATCATCCGGCGGCCTACGAGCAGTACTTC
- TRBJ2-6 15 - TRBV4-1 CASSPVLAGANVLTF TGCGCCAGCAGCCCAGTTCTGGCTGGGGCCAACGTCCTGACTTTC
- TRBJ1-2 15 TRBD1 TRBV4-1 CASSHPQGATYGYTF TGCGCCAGCAGCCACCCACAGGGGGCCACTTATGGCTACACCTTC
- TRBJ2-7 15 TRBD1 TRBV19 CASSIADRGSHEQYF TGTGCCAGTAGTATAGCGGACAGGGGTAGCCACGAGCAGTACTTC
- TRBJ1-2 17 - TRBV4-3 CASSQEGEGVANYGYTF TGCGCCAGCAGCCAAGAAGGAGAGGGGGTGGCTAACTATGGCTACACCTTC
- TRBJ2-7 14 - TRBV7-9 CASSLGGTRHEQYF TGTGCCAGCAGCTTGGGTGGGACTCGACACGAGCAGTACTTC
- TRBJ1-4 13 - TRBV7-9 CASSYDRSEKLFF TGTGCCAGCAGCTACGACAGAAGCGAAAAACTGTTTTTT